The present T cell receptor (beta chain) was sequenced within a study of T cells in Graves' hyperthyroidism and ophthalmopathy. Across the whole study: It was at initial diagnosis, before any treatment, that peripheral blood was collected.

J was trimmed by 6 bases and V by 7 bases; bases with no gene match: 14. CDR3 length equals 15 residues. Germline values: CDR1 SGHRS, CDR2 YFSETQ. What was amplified from RNA transcripts were TCR beta CDR3 regions. The TCR CDR3 was amplified in a first-round RT-PCR using the HTBI primer set. One entry per CDR3 protein, called by TCRdb with MiXCR from the multiplex PCR reads. This table holds a few hundred thousand distinct CDR3 sequences, around an eighth found once. The study's findings and limits: By a 13 V-J model, ophthalmopathy was set apart from stable hyperthyroidism. The blood repertoire included most of the expanded thyroid clonotypes above 0.001.

About this clonotype itself: Its antigen is still unknown. A much larger clone lies a single base off, so this may be a read error.

The rearrangement links TRBV5-1 to TRBJ2-3; 7 positions match TRBD2. Sequencing was carried out using blood. This TCR derives from a young man with Graves' hyperthyroidism that later progressed to Graves' ophthalmopathy. CDR3 nucleotide sequence: TGCGCCAGCGGCGTTTCGGGGCGGGGGAGTGATACGCAGTATTTT. Translating it yields CASGVSGRGSDTQYF.